The 21 T cell receptor beta chains below all came from one sample that was sequenced in a study of sequential checkpoint blockade in melanoma. The data were produced by immunoSEQ multiplex PCR, yet TCRdb's version contains in-frame clones alone and is incomplete. The sample lists 15,000 to 20,000 clones, 69% occurring once. The treatment here: randomized to nivolumab then ipilimumab (arm A) or the reverse (arm B). The specimen comprised CD8+ T cells sorted from blood (inferred from file names), sampled from a patient given nivolumab and ipilimumab in sequence. These receptor sequences come from a human donor with melanoma.

The chain uses TRBV7-9 and TRBJ2-7; possible D gene TRBD2, 5 bases. Trimming cost V 5 bases and J 2 bases, with 7 bases left between them. Germline V CDR1 and CDR2: SEHNR, FQNEAQ (reference sequence). CDR3 length: 12 residues. This CDR3 reads CASSRDPYEQYF. CDR3 nucleotide sequence: TGTGCCAGCAGCCGGGATCCCTACGAGCAGTACTTC. The complete variable domain, with remaining parts taken from reference TRBV7-9 and TRBJ2-7, reads DTGVSQNPRHKITKRGQNVTFRCDPISEHNRLYWYRQTLGQGPEFLTYFQNEAQLEKSRLLSDRFSAERPKGSFSTLEIQRTEQGDSAMYLCASSRDPYEQYFGPGTRLTVT.

This chain uses TRBV19 with TRBJ2-7; tentatively, D is TRBD2 (5 bases). This CDR3 region has 13 residues. Trimming left V 9 bases short and J 3 bases short, with 15 bases between. Germline V gene data show CDR1 as LNHDA and CDR2 as SQIVND (reference sequence). CDR3 protein: CASRTRGNYEQYF. CDR3 DNA sequence: TGTGCCAGCCGGACTCGGGGTAACTACGAGCAGTACTTC.

The V gene is TRBV10-2, the J gene TRBJ2-7, with 7 nucleotides matching TRBD1. Trimming cost V 2 bases and J 1 base; bases outside gene matches: 2. CDR1 is WSHSY and CDR2 is SAAADI in the germline V gene. The CDR3 consists of 14 residues. In DNA, the CDR3 is TGCGCCAGCAGTGAGGGGGACAGTTCCTACGAGCAGTACTTC. This sequence encodes CASSEGDSSYEQYF.

This clone was seen a handful of times. CDR3 loop: CASSHRTGRANTEAFF. The DNA of the CDR3 is TGTGCCAGCAGCCACCGGACAGGGAGGGCGAACACTGAAGCTTTCTTT. The chain is built from TRBV7-6 and TRBJ1-1; TRBD1 agrees at 8 bases. The CDR3 contains 16 residues. Germline V gives CDR1 SGHVS, CDR2 FNYEAQ. V gave up 5 bases and J gave up 1 base; unmatched junction bases: 9.

The chain joins TRBV30 to TRBJ1-2; perhaps TRBD1 as D (6 bases). CDR3 length: 13 residues. Germline assignment: CDR1 GTSNPN and CDR2 SVGIG (reference sequence). The V and J ends lost 3 bases and 4 bases respectively, with 12 bases between them. This CDR3 reads CAWSTGTLYGYTF. CDR3 nucleotides: TGTGCCTGGAGCACCGGGACACTCTATGGCTACACCTTC.

This clone was detected a few times. A far bigger clonotype differs at one base, so this is likely a read error. Different DNA sequences within this sample yield the same CDR3. The chain employs TRBV2 and TRBJ2-7; D might be TRBD1 (7 bases). Germline CDR1 reads SNHLY; CDR2 reads FYNNEI. The CDR3 has 14 residues. The CDR3, as DNA: TGTGCCAGCATGCGGGACAGTTTAGCTTACGAGCACTACTTC. Residues: CASMRDSLAYEHYF.

This chain uses TRBV10-2 with TRBJ1-4, with D unresolved. V was pared by 5 bases and J by 7 bases, with 11 bases between. The V gene's germline CDR1 is WSHSY and CDR2 SAAADI. This CDR3 spans 13 amino acids. CDR3 residues: CASSTAGGEKLFF. The DNA for the CDR3 is TGCGCCAGCAGTACAGCCGGAGGTGAAAAACTGTTTTTT.

The V gene is TRBV5-5, the J gene TRBJ1-1; 8 bases fit TRBD1. The CDR3 has 14 residues. The germline CDR1 and CDR2 sequences are SGHKS and YYEKEE (reference sequence). Germline trimming cut 5 bases from V and 5 bases from J; bases unmatched to any gene: 8. The CDR3 reads CASRFPGGATEAFF. The CDR3 DNA follows: TGTGCCAGCAGGTTTCCAGGGGGCGCGACTGAAGCTTTCTTT.

The chain combines TRBV13 with TRBJ1-1, with D unresolved. V was clipped by 0 bases and J by 7 bases, with 12 bases between them. The CDR3 is made up of 14 amino acids. Germline V CDR1 and CDR2: PRHDT, FYEKMQ (reference sequence). In DNA, the CDR3 is TGTGCCAGCAGCTTAGGCGGAGGCCGAAATGAAGCTTTCTTT. Its protein is CASSLGGGRNEAFF.

This clone has only a few counts. One end of the junction varies from germline; a read error may be responsible. This sequence joins TRBV9 and TRBJ2-2; D gene uncertain. The length of the CDR3 is 13 residues. Germline CDR1 reads SGDLS; CDR2 reads YYNGEE. CDR3 DNA sequence: TGTGCTAGCAGTCCCTTCAACACCGGGGAGCTGTTTTTT. It yields the protein CASSPFNTGELFF.

This chain joins TRBV7-6 and TRBJ2-2, with TRBD1 matching over 9 bases. Germline-derived CDR1 and CDR2 are SGHVS and FNYEAQ. After removal of 2 bases from V and 4 bases from J, the junction contained 11 bases not matched to a gene. The CDR3 is made up of 18 amino acids. This CDR3 is CASSLLGSGQGPTGELFF. The CDR3 DNA sequence: TGTGCCAGCAGCTTATTGGGGTCGGGACAGGGCCCCACCGGGGAGCTGTTTTTT. Supplemented by reference TRBV7-6 and TRBJ2-2, the full variable domain reads GAGVSQSPRYKVTKRGQDVALRCDPISGHVSLYWYRQALGQGPEFLTYFNYEAQQDKSGLPNDRFSAERPEGSISTLTIQRTEQRDSAMYRCASSLLGSGQGPTGELFFGEGSRLTVL.

As for this clone: The junction departs from germline at one end; a sequencing error may be responsible. The J gene is TRBJ2-7, the V gene TRBV5-4; D possibly corresponds to TRBD1 (6 bases). The germline gives CDR1 SGHNT, CDR2 YYREEE (reference sequence). The CDR3 runs 12 residues. CDR3 amino acids: CASSDGTHEQYF. CDR3 DNA: TGCGCCAGCAGTGACGGGACACACGAGCAGTACTTC.

CDR3 residues: CASSNRDRENNEQFF. CDR3 nucleotides: TGTGCCAGCAGCAACCGGGACAGGGAAAACAATGAGCAGTTCTTC. The chain joins TRBV7-2 to TRBJ2-1, with 9 bases aligning to TRBD1. The CDR3 length is 15 residues. Germline CDR1 reads SGHTA; CDR2 reads FQGNSA. V trimming: 5 bases; J trimming: 5 bases; junction bases outside the gene matches: 7. Looking up the rest from reference TRBV7-2 and TRBJ2-1 gives the full variable domain: GAGVSQSPSNKVTEKGKDVELRCDPISGHTALYWYRQSLGQGLEFLIYFQGNSAPDKSGLPSDRFSAERTGGSVSTLTIQRTQQEDSAVYLCASSNRDRENNEQFFGPGTRLTVL.

V usage is TRBV30 and J usage is TRBJ1-4; D is ambiguous. Per germline, CDR1 GTSNPN and CDR2 SVGIG (reference sequence). The CDR3 has 14 residues. Trimming took 2 bases from V and 7 from J, leaving 14 bases between them. CDR3 sequence (DNA): TGTGCCTGGAGTTGGGGAATTAGCGGTGAAAAACTGTTTTTT. This gives the protein CAWSWGISGEKLFF.

This clone was seen a few times. Mismatch with germline at one junction end may stem from a read error. This rearrangement joins TRBV2 to TRBJ1-5; no clear D. Germline lookup yields CDR1 SNHLY and CDR2 FYNNEI. This CDR3 region has 14 residues. CDR3 residues: CATSDLSINQPQHF. The CDR3 DNA follows: TGTGCCACCAGTGATTTGTCCATCAATCAGCCCCAGCATTTT.

The V and J genes are TRBV7-8 and TRBJ1-5; tentatively, D is TRBD1 (6 bases). The CDR3 totals 16 residues. The germline CDR1 and CDR2 sequences are SGHVS and FQNEAQ. The germline V and J ends were trimmed by 5 bases and 6 bases, with 20 bases remaining between them. CDR3 coding DNA: TGTGCCAGCAGCCCCCCGGGAGGGGGATTGGGTCAGCCCCAGCATTTT. Its translation: CASSPPGGGLGQPQHF.

This clone has only one observation. The V gene is TRBV5-1, the J gene TRBJ1-1; TRBD1 matches at 8 bases. Germline-derived CDR1 and CDR2 are SGHRS and YFSETQ. The CDR3 is 14 residues long. V lost 4 bases, J lost 3 bases, and 5 bases stayed unmatched. The CDR3 is CASSAGGGYTEAFF. DNA for the CDR3: TGCGCCAGCAGCGCAGGGGGCGGGTACACTGAAGCTTTCTTT.

This sequence joins TRBV7-2 and TRBJ1-5, with 10 bases matching TRBD1. The germline V gene encodes CDR1 SGHTA and CDR2 FQGNSA. J gave up 4 bases and V 1 base, and 4 bases lay outside the gene matches. The CDR3 length is 16 residues. Here the CDR3 reads CASSLVWDRGNQPQHF. CDR3 DNA sequence: TGTGCCAGCAGCTTAGTGTGGGACAGGGGAAATCAGCCCCAGCATTTT.

Of note for this clone: Compared with germline, one end of the junction differs, possibly owing to a read error. The rearrangement links TRBV13 to TRBJ1-5; 8 positions match TRBD1. This CDR3 is 14 amino acids long. The germline V gene has CDR1 PRHDT and CDR2 FYEKMQ (reference sequence). CDR3 nucleotide sequence: TGTGCCAGCGCCCCCGACAGGGGCAACCAGCCCCAGCATTTT. Translated, it gives CASAPDRGNQPQHF.

The sample holds a few counts of this clone. The chain has TRBV7-6 and TRBJ1-1; 9 bases fit TRBD1. Looked up from germline, CDR1 is SGHVS and CDR2 is FNYEAQ. Trimming removed 5 bases from V and 4 bases from J; junction bases left unmatched: 8. This CDR3 region has 15 residues. The CDR3 bases are TGTGCCAGCAGCGCTACAGGGGGCGGGGGCACTGAAGCTTTCTTT. Translated, it gives CASSATGGGGTEAFF.

The chain uses TRBV28 and TRBJ2-1, with TRBD2 matching over 13 bases. The CDR3 sequence is 15 residues long. J was trimmed by 3 bases and V by 10 bases; bases with no gene match: 6. Germline V gene data show CDR1 as MDHEN and CDR2 as SYDVKM. As DNA, the CDR3 is TGTGCCACCAAAGGACTAGCGGGAGTCTACAATGAGCAGTTCTTC. Translated: CATKGLAGVYNEQFF.